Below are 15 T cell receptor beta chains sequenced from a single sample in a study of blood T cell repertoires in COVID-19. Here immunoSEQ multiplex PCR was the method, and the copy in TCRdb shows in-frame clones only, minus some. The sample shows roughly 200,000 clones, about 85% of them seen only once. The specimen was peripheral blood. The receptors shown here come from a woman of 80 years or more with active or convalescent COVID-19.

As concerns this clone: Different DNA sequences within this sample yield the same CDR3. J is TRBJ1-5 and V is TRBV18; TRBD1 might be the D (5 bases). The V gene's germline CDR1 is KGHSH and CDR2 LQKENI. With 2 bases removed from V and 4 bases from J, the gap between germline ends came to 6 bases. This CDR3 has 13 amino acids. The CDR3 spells CASSPGQNQPQHF. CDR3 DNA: TGTGCCAGCTCACCAGGACAAAATCAGCCCCAGCATTTT.

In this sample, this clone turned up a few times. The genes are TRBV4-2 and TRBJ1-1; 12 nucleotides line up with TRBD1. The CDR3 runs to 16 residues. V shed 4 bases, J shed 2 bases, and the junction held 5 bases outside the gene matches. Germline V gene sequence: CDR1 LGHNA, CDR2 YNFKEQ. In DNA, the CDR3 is TGTGCCAGCAGCCCCCGGGACAGGGGGCTTAACACTGAAGCTTTCTTT. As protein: CASSPRDRGLNTEAFF.

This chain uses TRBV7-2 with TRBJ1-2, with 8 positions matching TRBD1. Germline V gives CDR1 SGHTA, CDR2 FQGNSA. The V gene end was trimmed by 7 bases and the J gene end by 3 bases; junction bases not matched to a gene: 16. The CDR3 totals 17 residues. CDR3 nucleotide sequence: TGTGCCAGCAACGATCGATGGGGGACAGGATCTTACTATGGCTACACCTTC. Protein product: CASNDRWGTGSYYGYTF.

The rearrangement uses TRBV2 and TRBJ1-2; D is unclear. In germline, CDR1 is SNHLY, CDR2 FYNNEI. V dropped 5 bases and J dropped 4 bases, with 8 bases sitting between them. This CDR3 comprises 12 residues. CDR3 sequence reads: CASSLAPYGYTF. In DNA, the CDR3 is TGTGCCAGCAGTCTGGCCCCCTATGGCTACACCTTC.

CDR3 DNA sequence: TGCGCCAGCAGCTTGGAGCCGCCCCAAGAGACCCAGTACTTC. Translation gives CASSLEPPQETQYF. The gene calls are TRBV5-1 and TRBJ2-5; no definite D call. Trimming left V 0 bases short and J 1 base short, with 7 bases between. Germline V lookup: CDR1 SGHRS, CDR2 YFSETQ. This CDR3 region has 14 residues.

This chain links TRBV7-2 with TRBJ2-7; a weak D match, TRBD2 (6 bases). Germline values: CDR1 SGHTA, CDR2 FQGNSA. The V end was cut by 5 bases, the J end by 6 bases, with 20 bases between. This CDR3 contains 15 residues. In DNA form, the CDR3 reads TGTGCCAGCAGCGCAGCGGTCGGGAGTTCAAGCGAGCAGTACTTC. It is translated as CASSAAVGSSSEQYF. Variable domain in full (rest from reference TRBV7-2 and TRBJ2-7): GAGVSQSPSNKVTEKGKDVELRCDPISGHTALYWYRQSLGQGLEFLIYFQGNSAPDKSGLPSDRFSAERTGGSVSTLTIQRTQQEDSAVYLCASSAAVGSSSEQYFGPGTRLTVT.

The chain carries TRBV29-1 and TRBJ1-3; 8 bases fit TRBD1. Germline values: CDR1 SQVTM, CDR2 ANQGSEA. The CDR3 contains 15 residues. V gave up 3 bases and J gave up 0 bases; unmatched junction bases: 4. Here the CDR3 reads CSVEGTGDSGNTIYF. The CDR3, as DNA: TGCAGCGTTGAGGGGACAGGAGACTCTGGAAACACCATATATTTT.

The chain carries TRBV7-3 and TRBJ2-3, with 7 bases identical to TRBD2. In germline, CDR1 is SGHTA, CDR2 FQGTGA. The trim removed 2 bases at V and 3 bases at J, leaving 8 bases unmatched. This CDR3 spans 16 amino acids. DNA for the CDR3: TGTGCCAGCAGCTTACGGGTAGCGGGTCGTACAGATACGCAGTATTTT. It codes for CASSLRVAGRTDTQYF.

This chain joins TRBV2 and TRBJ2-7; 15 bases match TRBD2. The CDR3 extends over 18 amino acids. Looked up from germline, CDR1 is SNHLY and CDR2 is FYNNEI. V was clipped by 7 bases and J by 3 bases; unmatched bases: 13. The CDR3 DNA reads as TGTGCCAGCACCCCAAGAGGGGGGACTAGCGGGGGGTACTACGAGCAGTACTTC. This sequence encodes CASTPRGGTSGGYYEQYF. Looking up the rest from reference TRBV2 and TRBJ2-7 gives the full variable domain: EPEVTQTPSHQVTQMGQEVILRCVPISNHLYFYWYRQILGQKVEFLVSFYNNEISEKSEIFDDQFSVERPDGSNFTLKIRSTKLEDSAMYFCASTPRGGTSGGYYEQYFGPGTRLTVT.

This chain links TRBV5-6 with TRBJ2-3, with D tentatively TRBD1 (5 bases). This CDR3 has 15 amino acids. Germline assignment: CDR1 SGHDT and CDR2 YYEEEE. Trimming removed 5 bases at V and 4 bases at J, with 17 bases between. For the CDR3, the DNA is TGTGCCAGCAGTTCCCCAGGGCCGGGCGCAGATACGCAGTATTTT. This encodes CASSSPGPGADTQYF.

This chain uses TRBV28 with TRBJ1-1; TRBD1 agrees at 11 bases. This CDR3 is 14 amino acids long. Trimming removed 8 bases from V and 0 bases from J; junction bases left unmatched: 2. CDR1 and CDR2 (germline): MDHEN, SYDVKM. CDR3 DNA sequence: TGTGCCAGCGGACAGGGGGCATTGAACACTGAAGCTTTCTTT. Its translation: CASGQGALNTEAFF.

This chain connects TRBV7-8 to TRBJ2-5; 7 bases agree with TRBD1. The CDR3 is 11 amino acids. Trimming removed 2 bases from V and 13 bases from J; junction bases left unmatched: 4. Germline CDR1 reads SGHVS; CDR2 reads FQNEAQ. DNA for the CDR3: TGTGCCAGCAGCTTAACAGGGGTGTGGTACTTC. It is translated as CASSLTGVWYF.

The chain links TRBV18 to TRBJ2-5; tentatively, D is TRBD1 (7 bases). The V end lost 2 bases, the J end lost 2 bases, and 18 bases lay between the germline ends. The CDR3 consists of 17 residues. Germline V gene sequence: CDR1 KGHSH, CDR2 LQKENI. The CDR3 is CASSPTEGARSQETQYF. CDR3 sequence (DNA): TGTGCCAGCTCACCAACGGAGGGGGCGAGGTCTCAAGAGACCCAGTACTTC.

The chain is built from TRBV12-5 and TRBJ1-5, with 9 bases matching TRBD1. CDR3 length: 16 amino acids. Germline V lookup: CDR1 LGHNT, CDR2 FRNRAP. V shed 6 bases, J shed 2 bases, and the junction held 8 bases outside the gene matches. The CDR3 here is CASGHTGGAGNQPQHF. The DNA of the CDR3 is TGTGCTAGTGGGCACACAGGGGGCGCAGGCAATCAGCCCCAGCATTTT.

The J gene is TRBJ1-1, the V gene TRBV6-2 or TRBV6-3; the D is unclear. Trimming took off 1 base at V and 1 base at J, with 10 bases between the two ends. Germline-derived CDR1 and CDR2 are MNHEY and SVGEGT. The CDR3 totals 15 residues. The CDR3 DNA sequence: TGTGCCAGCAGTTACTATGGGCAGCCGAACACTGAAGCTTTCTTT. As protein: CASSYYGQPNTEAFF.